One and the same sample provided the 8 T cell receptor beta chains below, sequenced in a study of T cells in tuberculosis. Sequenced by immunoSEQ multiplex PCR; TCRdb stores in-frame clones only, minus some. Here the sample spans tens of thousands of clones, about 92% being singletons. The sequencing sample was made of PBMCs. The receptors were gathered from a donor aged 10 to 29 with latent tuberculosis or without tuberculosis infection. Some clones in this sample may be carry-over from other donors' samples.

The genes are TRBV9 and TRBJ2-2; D uncertain. The CDR3 loop spans 13 amino acids. The germline gives CDR1 SGDLS, CDR2 YYNGEE. V was clipped by 4 bases and J by 4 bases, with 8 bases between them. This CDR3 reads CASSRVATGELFF. The CDR3, as DNA: TGTGCCAGCAGCCGGGTCGCCACCGGGGAGCTGTTTTTT. Looking up the rest from reference TRBV9 and TRBJ2-2 gives the full variable domain: DSGVTQTPKHLITATGQRVTLRCSPRSGDLSVYWYQQSLDQGLQFLIQYYNGEERAKGNILERFSAQQFPDLHSELNLSSLELGDSALYFCASSRVATGELFFGEGSRLTVL.

This rearrangement joins TRBV9 to TRBJ1-1; D may be TRBD1 (6 bases). Trimming pared 2 bases from V and 2 bases from J, leaving 10 bases between. Germline CDR1 SGDLS, CDR2 YYNGEE. CDR3 length: 14 amino acids. The CDR3 nucleotides read TGTGCCAGCAGCGTGGGACATTTCAACACTGAAGCTTTCTTT. Protein product: CASSVGHFNTEAFF.

The count of this clone is one. The J gene is TRBJ2-5, the V gene TRBV5-5; a possible D gene is TRBD1 (5 bases). The CDR3 runs 13 residues. Germline V gene sequence: CDR1 SGHKS, CDR2 YYEKEE (reference sequence). Trimming removed 1 base at V and 4 bases at J, with 8 bases between. CDR3 residues: CASSLIGVETQYF. In nucleotides, the CDR3 is TGTGCCAGCAGCTTGATAGGGGTAGAGACCCAGTACTTC.

The chain has TRBV7-2 and TRBJ2-1; 13 positions agree with TRBD2. The germline gives CDR1 SGHTA, CDR2 FQGNSA. The CDR3 is 17 residues long. The junction had 6 bases not matched to a gene; V was cut back by 1 base and J by 6 bases. CDR3 sequence reads: CASSLEAGTSGINEQFF. The CDR3, as DNA: TGTGCCAGCAGCTTAGAGGCCGGGACTAGCGGGATCAATGAGCAGTTCTTC.

J is TRBJ1-2 and V is TRBV21-1. TRBV21-1 is a pseudogene locus. The CDR3 consists of 17 residues. The CDR3 sequence is CASSKVTGRTATYGYTF. For the CDR3, the DNA is TGTGCCAGCAGCAAAGTCACGGGGAGGACGGCTACCTATGGCTACACCTTC.

The chain is built from TRBV23-1 and TRBJ1-1; a weak D match, TRBD1 (5 bases). TRBV23-1 is an ORF; its function is uncertain. Trimming pared 2 bases from V and 5 bases from J, leaving 15 bases between. The CDR3 consists of 15 residues. The CDR3 sequence is CASSQAGTGGTEAFF. The CDR3 DNA reads as TGCGCCAGCAGTCAAGCCGGGACTGGAGGTACTGAAGCTTTCTTT.

This sequence joins TRBV14 and TRBJ2-3, with D perhaps TRBD1 (5 bases). The V end was cut by 2 bases, the J end by 4 bases, with 10 bases between. This CDR3 has 14 amino acids. Germline V gene data show CDR1 as SGHDN and CDR2 as FVKESK. DNA for the CDR3: TGTGCCAGCAGCCAAAGACAGTTGTCAGATACGCAGTATTTT. This translates into CASSQRQLSDTQYF.

The rearrangement links TRBV9 to TRBJ2-5, with D possibly matching TRBD2 (5 bases). The CDR3 is 13 residues long. The germline V gene encodes CDR1 SGDLS and CDR2 YYNGEE. Trimming removed 0 bases at V and 4 bases at J, with 7 bases between. The CDR3 loop reads CASSVDGGETQYF. CDR3 coding DNA: TGTGCCAGCAGCGTAGACGGAGGAGAGACCCAGTACTTC.